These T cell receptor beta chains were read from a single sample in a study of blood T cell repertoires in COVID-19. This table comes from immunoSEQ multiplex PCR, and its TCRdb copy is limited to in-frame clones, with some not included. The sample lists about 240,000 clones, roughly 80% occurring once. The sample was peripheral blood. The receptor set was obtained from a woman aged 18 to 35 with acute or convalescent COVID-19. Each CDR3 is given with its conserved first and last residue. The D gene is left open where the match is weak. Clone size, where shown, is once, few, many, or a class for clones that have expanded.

cdr3_nt: TGCGCCAGCGCCGAGGACTCTCTAGCGGGAGGGATCTCCTACGAGCAGTACTTC
cdr3_aa: CASAEDSLAGGISYEQYF
clone_size: -
j_call: TRBJ2-7
v_call: TRBV5-1
d_call: TRBD2

cdr3_nt: TGTGCCACCGACAGGGGTTGGGGCGATGAGCAGTTCTTC
cdr3_aa: CATDRGWGDEQFF
clone_size: -
j_call: TRBJ2-1
v_call: TRBV10-3
d_call: TRBD1

cdr3_nt: TGTGCCAGCAGTGGGACAGCCGCCACTGAAGCTTTCTTT
cdr3_aa: CASSGTAATEAFF
clone_size: -
j_call: TRBJ1-1
v_call: TRBV27
d_call: TRBD1

cdr3_nt: TGTGCCAGCAGTGAGACTTTAGCGGGTCTCTACGAGCAGTACTTC
cdr3_aa: CASSETLAGLYEQYF
clone_size: -
j_call: TRBJ2-7
v_call: TRBV27
d_call: TRBD2

cdr3_nt: TGTGCCAGCAGCGACACCCGAACCCTACGGGAGACCCAGTACTTC
cdr3_aa: CASSDTRTLRETQYF
clone_size: -
j_call: TRBJ2-5
v_call: TRBV28
d_call: -

cdr3_nt: TGTGCCAGCAGGCGTCCGGGACAGGGTCAGCCCCAGCATTTT
cdr3_aa: CASRRPGQGQPQHF
clone_size: -
j_call: TRBJ1-5
v_call: TRBV6-5
d_call: TRBD1

cdr3_nt: TGTGCCAGCTCACCACAGCGTGAACACACTGAAGCTTTCTTT
cdr3_aa: CASSPQREHTEAFF
clone_size: once
j_call: TRBJ1-1
v_call: TRBV18
d_call: -

cdr3_nt: TGCGCCAGCAGCCAATCCGGAGGCTATGGCTACACCTTC
cdr3_aa: CASSQSGGYGYTF
clone_size: many
j_call: TRBJ1-2
v_call: TRBV4-3
d_call: -

cdr3_nt: TGCGCCAGCAGCTTGGTACTAGCTGGGGACTATGAGCAGTTCTTC
cdr3_aa: CASSLVLAGDYEQFF
clone_size: once
j_call: TRBJ2-1
v_call: TRBV5-1
d_call: -

cdr3_nt: TGCGCCAGCAGCTCGCCGGGACAGGGGAACACTGAAGCTTTCTTT
cdr3_aa: CASSSPGQGNTEAFF
clone_size: once
j_call: TRBJ1-1
v_call: TRBV5-1
d_call: TRBD1

cdr3_nt: TGTGCCAGTACTAAGCCTACCGGACAGGGGTACACCGGGGAGCTGTTTTTT
cdr3_aa: CASTKPTGQGYTGELFF
clone_size: -
j_call: TRBJ2-2
v_call: TRBV19
d_call: TRBD1

cdr3_nt: TGTGCCAGCAGCTCGGACGGGAGGAACACTGAAGCTTTCTTT
cdr3_aa: CASSSDGRNTEAFF
clone_size: -
j_call: TRBJ1-1
v_call: TRBV5-4
d_call: -

cdr3_nt: TGTGCCAGCAGCTTTCGAAACTTAGGGGCGGAAACTGAAGCTTTCTTT
cdr3_aa: CASSFRNLGAETEAFF
clone_size: -
j_call: TRBJ1-1
v_call: TRBV7-2
d_call: -